These 31 T cell receptor beta chains share one sample of origin, sequenced in a study. In TCRdb, the RT-PCR reads were re-called with MiXCR into one record per CDR3 protein. Among almost 700,000 distinct CDR3 sequences listed, 13% to 15% were seen once. Material: memory CD4+ T cells from blood. The receptor source for this set is a female donor in good health, serving as a healthy control.

At least ten counts were recorded for this clonotype. This chain connects TRBV6-5 to TRBJ2-1; D perhaps matches TRBD1 (6 bases). The CDR3 is 14 amino acids. Germline V gene lookup returns CDR1 MNHEY and CDR2 SVGAGI. Trimming removed 2 bases at V and 8 bases at J, with 13 bases between. The CDR3 reads CASSYKRGWHEQFF. The CDR3 nucleotides read TGTGCCAGCAGTTACAAGAGGGGGTGGCATGAGCAGTTCTTC.

This clonotype was observed many times. The CDR3 DNA reads as TGTGCCAGCAGGACAGGGTACACTGAAGCTTTCTTT. Translation gives CASRTGYTEAFF. The chain links TRBV12-3 or TRBV12-4 to TRBJ1-1; 7 bases match TRBD1. Trimming at V came to 6 bases and at J to 3 bases, leaving 1 base not matched to a gene. The CDR3 has 12 residues.

This clonotype was found a few times. The chain employs TRBV7-3 and TRBJ2-7; maybe TRBD1 (6 bases). Trimming cost V 5 bases and J 3 bases, with 17 bases left between them. CDR1 is SGHTA and CDR2 is FQGTGA in the germline V gene. CDR3 length: 15 residues. The DNA of the CDR3 is TGTGCCAGCAGCCAGACAGGAACCCATGACTACGAGCAGTACTTC. This gives the protein CASSQTGTHDYEQYF.

The rearrangement uses TRBV12-3 or TRBV12-4 and TRBJ1-4; maybe TRBD1 (6 bases). This CDR3 comprises 15 residues. V lost 6 bases and J lost 4, with 15 bases in between. The CDR3 coding sequence is TGTGCCAGCAGCTGGGAAGGGGGTGTTAATGAAAAACTGTTTTTT. This sequence encodes CASSWEGGVNEKLFF.

J is TRBJ2-7 and V is TRBV27; 9 bases match TRBD1. Trimming at V came to 6 bases and at J to 4 bases, leaving 10 bases not matched to a gene. The germline gives CDR1 MNHEY, CDR2 SMNVEV (reference sequence). The CDR3 is 15 residues long. CDR3 DNA: TGTGCCAGCAGCGAGGTGGCCGGGACAGGGTACGAGCAGTACTTC. Its translation is CASSEVAGTGYEQYF.

This rearrangement joins TRBV6-5 to TRBJ2-1, with a tentative D call TRBD2 (6 bases). Germline lookup yields CDR1 MNHEY and CDR2 SVGAGI. V gave up 2 bases and J gave up 1 base, with 9 bases separating them. The length of the CDR3 is 15 residues. As DNA, the CDR3 is TGTGCCAGCAGTTACGGGGCGGGATCCTACAATGAGCAGTTCTTC. As protein: CASSYGAGSYNEQFF.

This clonotype was seen a handful of times. This chain uses TRBV6-2 or TRBV6-3 with TRBJ2-5, with a tentative D call TRBD1 (6 bases). V gave up 0 bases and J gave up 0 bases, with 26 bases separating them. This CDR3 region has 21 residues. The germline gives CDR1 MNHEY, CDR2 SVGEGT. The CDR3 sequence: CASSYSLRLQQGTGYQETQYF. The CDR3, as DNA: TGTGCCAGCAGTTACTCACTCCGCCTTCAACAGGGAACCGGATACCAAGAGACCCAGTACTTC.

This clonotype was recorded once. A read error may produce the germline difference seen at one junction end. This chain joins TRBV20-1 and TRBJ2-7; TRBD1 matches 10 bases. This CDR3 spans 14 amino acids. The germline V gene has CDR1 DFQATT and CDR2 SNEGSKA (reference sequence). The CDR3 region has the DNA TGCAGTGCTATCTCGGGACAGGGGATCCACGAGCAGTATTTC. Residues: CSAISGQGIHEQYF.

The chain carries TRBV14 and TRBJ1-6; TRBD1 might be the D (5 bases). Germline V gene lookup returns CDR1 SGHDN and CDR2 FVKESK. Deletions cut 4 bases from V and 7 bases from J, with 17 bases between. This CDR3 comprises 16 residues. This CDR3 reads CASSPLGQGNNSPLHF. CDR3 nucleotides: TGTGCCAGCAGCCCCCTGGGGCAGGGAAACAATTCACCCCTCCACTTT.

The V gene is TRBV12-3 or TRBV12-4, the J gene TRBJ1-1; the D is unclear. This CDR3 spans 13 amino acids. V was pared by 4 bases and J by 6 bases, with 12 bases between. This chain's CDR3 is CASSYDTRAEAFF. The CDR3 DNA is TGTGCCAGCAGTTATGACACGCGCGCTGAAGCTTTCTTT.

The J gene is TRBJ1-6, the V gene TRBV3-1; D is undetermined. The CDR3 length is 15 residues. From germline, CDR1 is LGHDT and CDR2 YNNKEL (reference sequence). The germline V and J ends were trimmed by 4 bases and 8 bases, with 15 bases remaining between them. The CDR3 sequence is CASSRSGKRDSPLHF. The CDR3 DNA sequence: TGTGCCAGCAGCCGATCGGGGAAGAGGGATTCACCCCTCCACTTT.

The V call is TRBV7-2, the J call TRBJ2-1; weak D call: TRBD2 (6 bases). CDR3 length: 15 residues. V dropped 1 base and J dropped 4 bases, with 11 bases sitting between them. CDR1 is SGHTA and CDR2 is FQGNSA in the germline V gene. CDR3 residues: CASSLVLAEYNEQFF. CDR3 nucleotides: TGTGCCAGCAGCTTAGTATTAGCGGAGTACAATGAGCAGTTCTTC.

This clonotype was seen many times. This rearrangement joins TRBV20-1 to TRBJ2-1, with TRBD2 as a possible D gene (6 bases). V dropped 6 bases and J dropped 4 bases, with 22 bases sitting between them. The germline gives CDR1 DFQATT, CDR2 SNEGSKA (reference sequence). The CDR3 has 16 residues. CDR3 sequence reads: CSARDPGTLKYNEQFF. The CDR3 DNA reads TGCAGTGCCCGGGATCCCGGGACTCTGAAGTACAATGAGCAGTTCTTC.

This clonotype was seen at least ten times. The chain has TRBV5-1 and TRBJ2-1; 8 positions match TRBD1. J gave up 5 bases and V 4 bases, and 5 bases lay outside the gene matches. The germline CDR1 and CDR2 sequences are SGHRS and YFSETQ. The CDR3 runs to 14 residues. The CDR3 here is CASSPGQENNEQFF. As DNA, the CDR3 is TGCGCCAGCAGCCCGGGACAGGAGAACAATGAGCAGTTCTTC.

The chain is built from TRBV5-4 and TRBJ1-3; weak D call: TRBD1 (6 bases). The CDR3 runs 16 residues. In germline, CDR1 is SGHNT, CDR2 YYREEE (reference sequence). Trimming removed 4 bases at V and 2 bases at J, with 16 bases between. CDR3 sequence: CASSAGPQGAGNTIYF. CDR3 nucleotide sequence: TGTGCCAGCAGCGCTGGACCACAGGGAGCTGGAAACACCATATATTTT.

This clonotype was counted at least ten times. V and J are TRBV5-1 and TRBJ2-7; D not resolved. The CDR3 is 15 residues long. Trimming removed 0 bases from V and 4 bases from J, with 14 bases in between. From germline, CDR1 is SGHRS and CDR2 YFSETQ. DNA for the CDR3: TGCGCCAGCAGCTTGGACGGACGCCCCATTTACGAGCAGTACTTC. Its translation is CASSLDGRPIYEQYF.

This clonotype was seen ten or more times. The chain employs TRBV12-3 or TRBV12-4 and TRBJ2-2; 9 bases match TRBD1. This CDR3 has 14 residues. The junction had 2 bases not matched to a gene; V was cut back by 6 bases and J by 3 bases. CDR3 protein: CASRTGGDTGELFF. CDR3 coding DNA: TGTGCCAGCAGAACAGGGGGCGACACCGGGGAGCTGTTTTTT.

This clonotype was detected ten times or more. The rearrangement uses TRBV20-1 and TRBJ1-2, with a possible D match to TRBD1 (6 bases). The CDR3 runs 16 residues. Germline V gene sequence: CDR1 DFQATT, CDR2 SNEGSKA (reference sequence). V gave up 3 bases and J gave up 0 bases, with 17 bases separating them. CDR3 sequence reads: CSARGVTQGPNYGYTF. For the CDR3, the DNA is TGCAGTGCTAGGGGGGTTACGCAGGGGCCTAACTATGGCTACACCTTC.

This chain links TRBV4-3 with TRBJ1-1; 11 bases agree with TRBD1. The V segment lost 0 bases and the J segment 6 bases; nucleotides outside the gene matches: 3. Per the germline V gene, CDR1 is LGHNA and CDR2 is YSLEER. The CDR3 is 15 amino acids. The DNA of the CDR3 is TGCGCCAGCAGCCAAGATTGGACAGGGGGCTCTGAAGCTTTCTTT. This gives the protein CASSQDWTGGSEAFF.

For this clonotype: A much larger clone differs from this one at a single base, so this may be a read error. The genes are TRBV29-1 and TRBJ2-4, with 7 bases aligning to TRBD2. J lost 2 bases, V lost 2 bases, and 6 bases had no gene match. The germline CDR1 and CDR2 sequences are SQVTM and ANQGSEA. The CDR3 is 15 residues long. The CDR3 loop is CSVERGGWTKNIQYF. CDR3 nucleotide sequence: TGCAGCGTTGAAAGGGGAGGGTGGACCAAAAACATTCAGTACTTC.

The rearrangement links TRBV5-1 to TRBJ2-7, with 7 bases fitting TRBD1. CDR3 length: 14 amino acids. The V segment lost 4 bases and the J segment 6 bases; nucleotides outside the gene matches: 10. In germline, CDR1 is SGHRS, CDR2 YFSETQ. CDR3 nucleotides: TGCGCCAGCAGCCAGGGACAGTACACGGGCGAGCAGTACTTC. Protein product: CASSQGQYTGEQYF.

This clonotype occurred many times. The chain joins TRBV9 to TRBJ2-3, with D perhaps matching TRBD1 or TRBD2 (5 bases each). Germline values: CDR1 SGDLS, CDR2 YYNGEE. This CDR3 is 15 amino acids long. Trimming took off 0 bases at V and 1 base at J, with 9 bases between the two ends. The CDR3 spells CASSVGGPGTDTQYF. The CDR3 DNA sequence: TGTGCCAGCAGCGTAGGGGGACCAGGCACAGATACGCAGTATTTT. The whole variable domain, filled in from reference TRBV9 and TRBJ2-3, reads DSGVTQTPKHLITATGQRVTLRCSPRSGDLSVYWYQQSLDQGLQFLIQYYNGEERAKGNILERFSAQQFPDLHSELNLSSLELGDSALYFCASSVGGPGTDTQYFGPGTRLTVL.

This chain connects TRBV20-1 to TRBJ2-7, with D perhaps matching TRBD2 (6 bases). This CDR3 is built from 15 residues. V was shortened by 6 bases and J by 1 base, with 19 bases between the two germline ends. CDR1 is DFQATT and CDR2 is SNEGSKA in the germline V gene (reference sequence). The CDR3 coding sequence is TGCAGTGCGGAACGGATCCTCCGGGGGTCCTACGAGCAGTACTTC. Amino acids: CSAERILRGSYEQYF.

This clonotype was recorded a few times. The chain uses TRBV3-1 and TRBJ2-2; D gene uncertain. There are 12 residues in the CDR3. V lost 4 bases, J lost 9 bases, and 9 bases lay in between. The germline gives CDR1 LGHDT, CDR2 YNNKEL (reference sequence). As DNA, the CDR3 is TGTGCCAGCAGCCGTCAAGAGAGGGAGCTGTTTTTT. Translated, it gives CASSRQERELFF. The variable domain in full, completed from reference TRBV3-1 and TRBJ2-2, reads DTAVSQTPKYLVTQMGNDKSIKCEQNLGHDTMYWYKQDSKKFLKIMFSYNNKELIINETVPNRFSPKSPDKAHLNLHINSLELGDSAVYFCASSRQERELFFGEGSRLTVL.

This clonotype was seen only a few times. The chain recombines TRBV7-2 with TRBJ1-3; D is possibly TRBD1 (5 bases). From germline, CDR1 is SGHTA and CDR2 FQGNSA. Trimming took 7 bases from V and 6 from J, leaving 13 bases between them. The CDR3 has 13 amino acids. The CDR3 DNA reads as TGTGCCAGCAAAGACAGACTCAAAAACACCATATATTTT. Translating gives CASKDRLKNTIYF.

The rearrangement links TRBV5-1 to TRBJ2-1, with 7 positions matching TRBD1. The trim removed 4 bases at V and 5 bases at J, leaving 6 bases unmatched. CDR1 is SGHRS and CDR2 is YFSETQ in the germline V gene. The CDR3 is 14 residues long. CDR3 DNA sequence: TGCGCCAGCAGCCGGTGGGACAGTAACAATGAGCAGTTCTTC. Amino acids: CASSRWDSNNEQFF.

This chain joins TRBV7-2 and TRBJ2-1, with D maybe TRBD2 (7 bases). From germline, CDR1 is SGHTA and CDR2 FQGNSA. Trimming pared 3 bases from V and 6 bases from J, leaving 18 bases between. This CDR3 region has 16 residues. The CDR3 region has the DNA TGTGCCAGCAGCTTGGGGGCAGCGGGAAGAACCAATGAGCAGTTCTTC. Translation: CASSLGAAGRTNEQFF.

This clonotype was found a few times. The chain links TRBV28 to TRBJ2-2; unclear D gene. V was trimmed by 7 bases and J by 0 bases, leaving 18 bases between them. CDR3 length equals 17 residues. Per the germline V gene, CDR1 is MDHEN and CDR2 is SYDVKM. CDR3 in amino acids: CASTLGLLAANTGELFF. In DNA form, the CDR3 reads TGTGCCAGCACCTTGGGCCTGTTAGCCGCGAACACCGGGGAGCTGTTTTTT.

The chain uses TRBV12-3 or TRBV12-4 and TRBJ2-6; possibly TRBD2 for D (5 bases). With 11 bases removed from V and 2 bases from J, the gap between germline ends came to 10 bases. CDR3 size: 13 residues. The CDR3 coding sequence is TGTGCCGGAGGACCAGCTGGGGCCAACGTCCTGACTTTC. Protein product: CAGGPAGANVLTF.

V gene TRBV5-1 combines with J gene TRBJ2-1; 14 positions match TRBD2. The CDR3 covers 21 residues. Germline lookup yields CDR1 SGHRS and CDR2 YFSETQ. V trimming: 5 bases; J trimming: 6 bases; junction bases outside the gene matches: 22. CDR3 bases: TGCGCCAGCAGGGCGGGCGCCGGGACTAGCGGGAGTGGAACCTTAGGCAATGAGCAGTTCTTC. It is translated as CASRAGAGTSGSGTLGNEQFF. Full variable domain (missing parts from reference TRBV5-1 and TRBJ2-1): KAGVTQTPRYLIKTRGQQVTLSCSPISGHRSVSWYQQTPGQGLQFLFEYFSETQRNKGNFPGRFSGRQFSNSRSEMNVSTLELGDSALYLCASRAGAGTSGSGTLGNEQFFGPGTRLTVL.

This clonotype was observed at least ten times. The chain couples TRBV6-5 to TRBJ1-1; TRBD1 aligns across 7 bases. The CDR3 is made up of 11 amino acids. The V gene's germline CDR1 is MNHEY and CDR2 SVGAGI. With V trimmed by 2 bases and J by 11 bases, 2 bases remained unmatched. The CDR3 bases are TGTGCCAGCAGTTACCAGGACAGGGCTTTCTTT. This translates into CASSYQDRAFF.